This entry lists 14 T cell receptor beta chains sequenced from one sample in a study of T cells after posttransplantation cyclophosphamide. Treatment was busulfan-fludarabine conditioning, a marrow graft, and cyclophosphamide on days +3 and +4. Produced via immunoSEQ multiplex PCR; TCRdb's table is partial and in-frame only. The sample contains 24,000 or so clones, none of them singletons. The sample in question was PBMCs, obtained after allogeneic stem cell transplant with posttransplant cyclophosphamide. The receptors derive from a male patient between 18 and 35 years old who received an allogeneic stem cell transplant from a related donor, was CMV-positive, and had no GVHD. Some T cells may be provided by the graft donor.

This clone appeared many times. The chain combines TRBV6-5 with TRBJ2-5; maybe TRBD2 (6 bases). The CDR3 has 13 residues. The germline CDR1 and CDR2 sequences are MNHEY and SVGAGI. V lost 8 bases to trimming and J lost 5 bases, with 15 bases between them. The CDR3 nucleotides are TGTGCCAGCTCCGTCGGCGGGATGGAGACCCAGTACTTC. Residues: CASSVGGMETQYF.

The sample holds many counts of this clone. The junction does not match germline at one end; this may be a read error. J is TRBJ1-4 and V is TRBV2, with 7 bases lining up with TRBD1. Germline V gives CDR1 SNHLY, CDR2 FYNNEI. This CDR3 is 15 amino acids long. The chain's CDR3 is CASSQAGTDNEKLFF. The DNA for the CDR3 is TGTGCCAGCAGTCAAGCCGGGACAGATAATGAAAAACTGTTTTTT.

This clone appeared many times. This sequence joins TRBV7-2 and TRBJ2-3, with D possibly being TRBD1 (6 bases). The germline V gene encodes CDR1 SGHTA and CDR2 FQGNSA. This CDR3 comprises 15 residues. The V gene lost 6 bases and the J gene lost 1 base, with 14 bases spanning the gap. The CDR3 sequence: CASRPQGFGTDTQYF. The CDR3 DNA sequence: TGTGCCAGCAGGCCCCAGGGGTTCGGCACAGATACGCAGTATTTT.

This clone appeared many times. The chain uses TRBV9 and TRBJ2-7; 11 nucleotides align to TRBD1. The V segment lost 2 bases and the J segment 0 bases; nucleotides outside the gene matches: 7. The CDR3 contains 17 residues. Germline V lookup: CDR1 SGDLS, CDR2 YYNGEE. DNA for the CDR3: TGTGCCAGCAGCGTTTCGACAGGGACAGGGGGCTCCTACGAGCAGTACTTC. Its translation is CASSVSTGTGGSYEQYF.

This clone was seen repeatedly, ten times or more. The chain couples TRBV19 to TRBJ1-3; D perhaps matches TRBD1 (5 bases). V lost 7 bases and J 5 bases, leaving 12 bases between the germline ends. The CDR3 runs 13 residues. Germline CDR1 and CDR2: LNHDA and SQIVND (reference sequence). The CDR3 sequence is CASMVGQRNTIYF. In DNA form, the CDR3 reads TGTGCCAGTATGGTGGGGCAGAGAAACACCATATATTTT.

This clone has ten or more counts. The chain has TRBV18 and TRBJ2-7, with TRBD1 as a possible D gene (6 bases). CDR1 KGHSH and CDR2 LQKENI come from the germline V gene. Trimming pared 4 bases from V and 6 bases from J, leaving 16 bases between. This CDR3 comprises 14 residues. The CDR3 DNA is TGTGCCAGCTCACAGGGGACAACGGGATTCGAGCAGTACTTC. Its translation is CASSQGTTGFEQYF. Full variable domain (rest looked up from reference TRBV18 and TRBJ2-7): NAGVMQNPRHLVRRRGQEARLRCSPMKGHSHVYWYRQLPEEGLKFMVYLQKENIIDESGMPKERFSAEFPKEGPSILRIQQVVRGDSAAYFCASSQGTTGFEQYFGPGTRLTVT.

The table lists this clone with many counts. The CDR3 sequence: CASSWRTGPSYEQYF. The CDR3 bases are TGTGCCAGTAGCTGGCGGACAGGGCCGTCCTACGAGCAGTACTTC. The chain has TRBV19 and TRBJ2-7, with TRBD1 matching over 8 bases. Trimming took 6 bases from V and 1 from J; bases not matched to a gene: 8. The CDR3 has 15 amino acids. Germline V gene lookup returns CDR1 LNHDA and CDR2 SQIVND (reference sequence).

This clone was counted at least ten times. The V gene is TRBV4-1, the J gene TRBJ2-3, with D maybe TRBD2 (7 bases). Trimming took 4 bases from V and 6 from J, leaving 23 bases between them. The germline gives CDR1 MGHRA, CDR2 YSYEKL. CDR3 length equals 17 residues. DNA for the CDR3: TGCGCCAGCAGCCGGGAGCAAAGAGGGGGGGCTTGGGATACGCAGTATTTT. Its protein product is CASSREQRGGAWDTQYF.

In this sample, this clone turned up many times. This CDR3 reads CSARGTDELFF. DNA of the CDR3: TGCAGTGCTAGGGGGACAGATGAACTGTTTTTT. This sequence joins TRBV20-1 and TRBJ1-4; TRBD1 matches 7 bases. This CDR3 is 11 amino acids long. The junction had 4 bases not matched to a gene; V was cut back by 3 bases and J by 12 bases. CDR1 is DFQATT, CDR2 SNEGSKA, per germline (reference sequence).

This clone was recorded at least ten times. The chain is built from TRBV7-9 and TRBJ2-2; 8 bases map to TRBD2. The CDR3 has 16 residues. Germline V lookup: CDR1 SEHNR, CDR2 FQNEAQ (reference sequence). Trimming removed 5 bases from V and 4 bases from J; junction bases left unmatched: 9. The CDR3 loop reads CASSPDRTSSTGELFF. The CDR3 DNA reads TGTGCCAGCAGCCCAGACCGGACTAGCAGCACCGGGGAGCTGTTTTTT.

Ten or more counts support this clone. The V call is TRBV5-4, the J call TRBJ2-1; D is uncertain. Germline assignment: CDR1 SGHNT and CDR2 YYREEE (reference sequence). The CDR3 is 12 residues long. Between the trimmed V and J ends, which lost 2 bases and 5 bases, there was a span of 5 bases. CDR3 DNA sequence: TGTGCCAGCAGCTTTTATAACAATGAGCAGTTCTTC. Translation gives CASSFYNNEQFF.

This clone was seen repeatedly, ten times or more. The genes are TRBV19 and TRBJ1-5, with 7 bases that match TRBD1. Germline CDR1 and CDR2: LNHDA and SQIVND (reference sequence). The CDR3 consists of 13 residues. V shed 4 bases, J shed 7 bases, and the junction held 4 bases outside the gene matches. In DNA form, the CDR3 reads TGTGCCAGTAGTAAAGGCAGGGGGCAGCCCCAGCATTTT. The encoded protein is CASSKGRGQPQHF.

This clone was recorded at least ten times. CDR3 bases: TGTGCCAGCAGCCCATTAGCGACCCCTCCAACCTACAATGAGCAGTTCTTC. Protein product: CASSPLATPPTYNEQFF. This chain uses TRBV28 with TRBJ2-1, with D maybe TRBD2 (5 bases). The CDR3 is made up of 17 amino acids. Per germline, CDR1 MDHEN and CDR2 SYDVKM. Trimming cost V 6 bases and J 2 bases, with 20 bases left between them.

This clone has ten or more counts. The chain links TRBV7-2 to TRBJ2-3, with 8 bases that match TRBD2. The CDR3 runs to 16 residues. Trimming at V came to 1 base and at J to 5 bases, leaving 8 bases not matched to a gene. CDR1 is SGHTA and CDR2 is FQGNSA in the germline V gene. The CDR3 region is CASSLVSTSVLDTQYF. DNA for the CDR3: TGTGCCAGCAGCTTAGTCTCGACTAGCGTCCTAGATACGCAGTATTTT.